This T cell receptor beta chain comes out of a study of cytomegalovirus exposure and HLA in healthy donors. Broader study findings: Among TCR beta chains, those listed as cytomegalovirus-associated numbered around 180. After further analysis at a later stage, 16,951 TCR beta sequences were associated with HLA alleles at 0.05 false discovery rate. TRBV6-2, TRBV6-3 and some other V segments were excluded as indistinguishable.

On this clone: What it recognizes is unknown.

The V and J ends lost 1 base and 6 bases, in that order; junction bases with no gene match: 12. Germline-derived CDR1 and CDR2 are LNHNV and YYDKDF (reference sequence). This CDR3 is 16 amino acids long. Primers for the PCR totalled 60 Vbeta and 13 Jbeta. The data were produced by immunoSEQ multiplex PCR, yet TCRdb's version contains in-frame clones alone and is incomplete. The sample carries 100,000 to 150,000 clones, around 78% recorded once. The sample comprised PBMCs. V and J are TRBV15 and TRBJ2-7, with 7 bases lining up with TRBD1. The clonotype was recovered from a woman younger than 30 in good health and CMV-seronegative. CDR3 bases: TGTGCCACCAGCAGAGCGAAGGGGGCGCGTTTCGGCGAGCAGTACTTC. Amino acid sequence: CATSRAKGARFGEQYF.